These 26 T cell receptor beta chains originate from one sample sequenced in a study of beta chain features in type 1 diabetes. All of the isolated RNA was reverse transcribed, so expressed TCRB transcripts were sequenced. Sequencing used immunoSEQ multiplex PCR; TCRdb keeps in-frame clones, though not all of them. The sample lists over 40,000 clones, around 50% occurring once. The sample consisted of stem cell memory CD4+ T cells from blood. These receptors were collected from a woman in her thirties in good health.

The V and J genes are TRBV7-2 and TRBJ2-1, with TRBD2 identical over 8 bases. This CDR3 contains 14 residues. In germline, CDR1 is SGHTA, CDR2 FQGNSA. The V and J ends lost 3 bases and 3 bases, in that order; junction bases with no gene match: 1. The CDR3 region is CASSLGTSYNEQFF. The CDR3 DNA reads as TGTGCCAGCAGCTTGGGGACTAGCTACAATGAGCAGTTCTTC.

The chain carries TRBV9 and TRBJ2-1; TRBD2 matches at 10 bases. The CDR3 is made up of 16 amino acids. Germline V gene data show CDR1 as SGDLS and CDR2 as YYNGEE. After removal of 3 bases from V and 4 bases from J, the junction contained 7 bases not matched to a gene. CDR3 sequence: CASSEGLAPSYNEQFF. The CDR3 DNA follows: TGTGCCAGCAGCGAGGGACTAGCGCCATCGTACAATGAGCAGTTCTTC.

This clone was observed a handful of times. The rearrangement joins TRBV7-2 to TRBJ2-7; a possible D gene is TRBD1 (7 bases). The germline V and J ends were trimmed by 5 bases and 4 bases, with 21 bases remaining between them. The CDR3 is 16 residues long. The germline CDR1 and CDR2 sequences are SGHTA and FQGNSA. The CDR3 DNA is TGTGCCAGCAGCCGATTGGGAGGCAGGGGGATTTACGAGCAGTACTTC. It translates to CASSRLGGRGIYEQYF.

The V gene is TRBV4-3, the J gene TRBJ1-2, with 10 bases identical to TRBD1. This CDR3 is 15 amino acids long. Germline V lookup: CDR1 LGHNA, CDR2 YSLEER. Trimming removed 2 bases from V and 6 bases from J; junction bases left unmatched: 6. CDR3: CASSQRDRGTDGYTF. CDR3 nucleotides: TGCGCCAGCAGCCAACGGGACAGGGGAACGGATGGCTACACCTTC.

This chain uses TRBV4-3 with TRBJ1-5; tentative D call: TRBD1 (6 bases). Germline CDR1 is LGHNA and CDR2 is YSLEER. This CDR3 is 13 amino acids long. Trimming pared 0 bases from V and 8 bases from J, leaving 8 bases between. The CDR3 sequence is CASSQDRGEPQHF. CDR3 nucleotides: TGCGCCAGCAGCCAAGACAGGGGAGAGCCCCAGCATTTT.

Note on this clone: The sample holds other DNA sequences that translate to the same CDR3. The genes are TRBV28 and TRBJ2-7; 7 positions match TRBD1. CDR1 MDHEN and CDR2 SYDVKM come from the germline V gene. The CDR3 runs to 15 residues. V lost 2 bases, J lost 2 bases, and 6 bases stayed unmatched. CDR3 in amino acids: CASSLQGTVTYEQYF. DNA for the CDR3: TGTGCCAGCAGTTTACAAGGGACAGTCACCTACGAGCAGTACTTC.

The chain employs TRBV7-9 and TRBJ2-5, with TRBD1 matching 10 bases. With 1 base clipped from V and 1 base from J, the junction kept 3 bases outside the gene matches. The CDR3 extends over 16 amino acids. CDR1 is SEHNR, CDR2 FQNEAQ, per germline (reference sequence). The CDR3 bases are TGTGCCAGCAGCTTAGGGGACAGGGGTTCCCAAGAGACCCAGTACTTC. Its translation is CASSLGDRGSQETQYF.

This chain joins TRBV19 and TRBJ2-1, with a weak D call TRBD1 (6 bases). V was pared by 6 bases and J by 9 bases, with 18 bases between. In germline, CDR1 is LNHDA, CDR2 SQIVND (reference sequence). The CDR3 spans 14 residues. The CDR3 DNA sequence: TGTGCCAGTAGCACCTCCTTCCAAGGGGGTGAGCAGTTCTTC. Residues: CASSTSFQGGEQFF.

The genes are TRBV29-1 and TRBJ2-3; D gene unclear. The CDR3 contains 11 residues. V shed 0 bases and J shed 9 bases, with 7 bases lying between them. CDR1 is SQVTM and CDR2 is ANQGSEA in the germline V gene. CDR3 amino acids: CSVEDLGTQYF. The CDR3 nucleotides are TGCAGCGTTGAAGATCTCGGGACGCAGTATTTT.

The chain links TRBV19 to TRBJ2-1, with D perhaps matching TRBD2 (5 bases). Germline assignment: CDR1 LNHDA and CDR2 SQIVND (reference sequence). The ends were cut back, 2 bases at V and 9 bases at J, with 14 bases in the middle. This CDR3 region has 14 residues. The DNA for the CDR3 is TGTGCCAGTAGTATACAGCGGACCCACGCTGAGCAGTTCTTC. This sequence encodes CASSIQRTHAEQFF. The whole variable domain, filled in from reference TRBV19 and TRBJ2-1, reads DGGITQSPKYLFRKEGQNVTLSCEQNLNHDAMYWYRQDPGQGLRLIYYSQIVNDFQKGDIAEGYSVSREKKESFPLTVTSAQKNPTAFYLCASSIQRTHAEQFFGPGTRLTVL.

This clone is medium-sized by share. The V call is TRBV29-1, the J call TRBJ2-1; D is unresolved. The germline V and J ends were trimmed by 4 bases and 1 base, with 5 bases remaining between them. In germline, CDR1 is SQVTM, CDR2 ANQGSEA. This CDR3 comprises 12 residues. The CDR3 coding sequence is TGCAGCGTTGGTCAGTCCTACAATGAGCAGTTCTTC. This codes for CSVGQSYNEQFF.

The rearrangement uses TRBV15 and TRBJ1-1, with 10 positions matching TRBD1. Germline CDR1 is LNHNV and CDR2 is YYDKDF (reference sequence). With V trimmed by 1 base and J by 0 bases, 8 bases remained unmatched. The CDR3 has 18 amino acids. Written as DNA, the CDR3 is TGTGCCACCAGCAGAGGACAGGGGGCGCTTCGGGTGAACACTGAAGCTTTCTTT. It yields the protein CATSRGQGALRVNTEAFF.

This clone was seen a few times. V gene TRBV28 combines with J gene TRBJ1-5, with D unresolved. CDR1 is MDHEN, CDR2 SYDVKM, per germline. Trimming stripped 5 bases from V and 0 bases from J, with 17 bases between. The CDR3 covers 17 residues. The CDR3, as DNA: TGTGCCAGCAGTCGAACGGGGAAAGGCTATAGCAATCAGCCCCAGCATTTT. Protein product: CASSRTGKGYSNQPQHF.

The CDR3 spells CAWSRRGDEQYF. As DNA, the CDR3 is TGTGCCTGGAGTCGACGGGGGGACGAGCAGTACTTC. The chain couples TRBV30 to TRBJ2-7, with 7 positions matching TRBD2. In germline, CDR1 is GTSNPN, CDR2 SVGIG (reference sequence). The CDR3 runs 12 residues. J was trimmed by 5 bases and V by 2 bases; bases with no gene match: 3.

This clone appeared once. J is TRBJ2-3 and V is TRBV5-1; D remains ambiguous. This CDR3 is built from 15 residues. Trimming took off 0 bases at V and 0 bases at J, with 8 bases between the two ends. Germline assignment: CDR1 SGHRS and CDR2 YFSETQ. The CDR3 sequence is CASSLVAESTDTQYF. CDR3 bases: TGCGCCAGCAGCTTGGTAGCTGAAAGCACAGATACGCAGTATTTT.

The V and J genes are TRBV27 and TRBJ1-5, with D perhaps TRBD1 (5 bases). V shed 6 bases and J shed 3 bases, with 18 bases lying between them. Looked up from germline, CDR1 is MNHEY and CDR2 is SMNVEV (reference sequence). CDR3 size: 16 residues. CDR3 DNA sequence: TGTGCCAGCAGCAGTTTAGGGCGGGGCCCCAATCAGCCCCAGCATTTT. Its protein is CASSSLGRGPNQPQHF.

This rearrangement joins TRBV7-8 to TRBJ2-4, with a tentative D call TRBD1 (6 bases). CDR1 and CDR2 from the germline V gene are SGHVS and FQNEAQ. Trimming stripped 4 bases from V and 5 bases from J, with 12 bases between. The CDR3 is 14 amino acids. In DNA, the CDR3 is TGTGCCAGCAGCTCCCTAACAGGGCAAAACATTCAGTACTTC. Translation gives CASSSLTGQNIQYF. The whole variable domain, filled in from reference TRBV7-8 and TRBJ2-4, reads GAGVSQSPRYKVAKRGQDVALRCDPISGHVSLFWYQQALGQGPEFLTYFQNEAQLDKSGLPSDRFFAERPEGSVSTLKIQRTQQEDSAVYLCASSSLTGQNIQYFGAGTRLSVL.

The chain is built from TRBV29-1 and TRBJ2-7; TRBD1 might be the D (6 bases). The CDR3 sequence is 13 residues long. The V end was cut by 6 bases, the J end by 5 bases, with 17 bases between. The germline gives CDR1 SQVTM, CDR2 ANQGSEA. The CDR3 region is CSVSTWTDDEQYF. The CDR3 coding sequence is TGCAGCGTATCTACCTGGACAGATGACGAGCAGTACTTC.

This clone showed up just a few times. The chain recombines TRBV12-5 with TRBJ2-3; D is perhaps TRBD2 (6 bases). The V and J ends lost 1 base and 5 bases respectively, with 19 bases between them. The CDR3 covers 17 residues. In germline, CDR1 is LGHNT, CDR2 FRNRAP. The CDR3 spells CASGLEASAIPGDTQYF. The DNA of the CDR3 is TGTGCTAGTGGTTTGGAGGCTAGCGCCATACCGGGAGATACGCAGTATTTT.

Notes on this clone: The same CDR3 arises from other DNA sequences in this sample as well. The chain has TRBV28 and TRBJ2-2; the match to TRBD1 covers 8 bases. Per the germline V gene, CDR1 is MDHEN and CDR2 is SYDVKM. The CDR3 extends over 15 amino acids. J gave up 1 base and V 5 bases, and 3 bases lay outside the gene matches. CDR3 in amino acids: CASSPGTGNTGELFF. CDR3 DNA: TGTGCCAGCAGTCCGGGGACAGGGAACACCGGGGAGCTGTTTTTT.

The CDR3 reads CASSVSGLAAQETQYF. The CDR3 region has the DNA TGTGCCAGCAGCGTTAGTGGACTAGCGGCCCAAGAGACCCAGTACTTC. The chain links TRBV9 to TRBJ2-5; 10 bases match TRBD2. J lost 1 base, V lost 2 bases, and 5 bases had no gene match. Germline loops: CDR1 SGDLS, CDR2 YYNGEE. The CDR3 runs to 16 residues.

This chain connects TRBV11-2 to TRBJ2-5; 10 nucleotides match TRBD2. The germline V gene has CDR1 SGHAT and CDR2 FQNNGV. The CDR3 length is 15 residues. V lost 2 bases to trimming and J lost 5 bases; unmatched junction nucleotides: 5. The CDR3: CASSLTLAGSETQYF. In DNA, the CDR3 is TGTGCCAGCAGCTTAACACTAGCGGGAAGCGAGACCCAGTACTTC.

The V and J genes are TRBV19 and TRBJ2-7; TRBD1 matches 8 bases. V was pared by 6 bases and J by 2 bases, with 9 bases of the junction left unmatched. Per the germline V gene, CDR1 is LNHDA and CDR2 is SQIVND (reference sequence). This CDR3 region has 15 residues. CDR3 sequence: CASSRSGQDTYEQYF. The CDR3 bases are TGTGCCAGTAGCAGATCGGGACAGGACACCTACGAGCAGTACTTC.

The count of this clone is one. J is TRBJ2-1 and V is TRBV19; TRBD2 agrees at 8 bases. The CDR3 length is 16 residues. Trimming removed 4 bases from V and 5 bases from J; junction bases left unmatched: 10. Germline values: CDR1 LNHDA, CDR2 SQIVND (reference sequence). The CDR3 reads CASSKKREYGNNEQFF. CDR3 bases: TGTGCCAGTAGTAAAAAGCGGGAGTATGGTAACAATGAGCAGTTCTTC.

CDR3 nucleotide sequence: TGTGCCAGCAGCTTAGGTAGCCTAGCGGGAGCGTCCTACGAGCAGTACTTC. This translates into CASSLGSLAGASYEQYF. The chain uses TRBV7-6 and TRBJ2-7; 10 nucleotides line up with TRBD2. The CDR3 sequence is 17 residues long. The germline V gene encodes CDR1 SGHVS and CDR2 FNYEAQ. Losses at the gene ends were 1 base for V and 1 base for J; bases not matched to a gene: 7.

The chain carries TRBV6-1 and TRBJ1-2; 12 nucleotides match TRBD1. V lost 0 bases, J lost 6 bases, and 2 bases stayed unmatched. From germline, CDR1 is MNHNS and CDR2 SASEGT. This CDR3 comprises 15 residues. CDR3 nucleotides: TGTGCCAGCAGTGAAGCAGGGACAGGGGGCCATGGCTACACCTTC. Amino acid sequence: CASSEAGTGGHGYTF.